These T cell receptor beta chains were read from a single sample in a study of STAT5B mutations in CD4+ large granular lymphocyte leukemia. Clones were read by immunoSEQ multiplex PCR, and TCRdb kept only the in-frame ones, dropping some. Of approximately 2,000 clones in the sample, roughly four fifths were seen once. The sample consisted of PBMCs. These receptors all stem from a woman aged 70-85 years with CD4+ T-cell large granular lymphocyte leukemia. CDR3s include the opening cysteine and the closing phenylalanine or tryptophan. D genes are given only for firm matches. Some rows have no size entry. The others give once, few or many, or a class for an expanded clone.

D	V	J	size	DNA	CDR3
NA	TRBV5-6	TRBJ1-1	NA	TGTGCCAGCAGCGATACGGGAAGCGGTGGCGCTTTCTTT	CASSDTGSGGAFF
NA	TRBV7-2	TRBJ2-5	NA	TGTGCCAGCAGCCCGAACAGGGTCCAAGAGACCCAGTACTTC	CASSPNRVQETQYF
TRBD1	TRBV18	TRBJ2-5	once	TGTGCCAGCTCGCTAGAACAGGGGCCGTCGGAGACCCAGTACTTC	CASSLEQGPSETQYF
NA	TRBV21-1	TRBJ2-7	few	TGTGCCAGCAGCCCCGGACGACGCCCAGGGGCCTACGAGCAGTACTTC	CASSPGRRPGAYEQYF
NA	TRBV11-2	TRBJ2-4	NA	TGTGCCACCTCCGATGGGGAGGCCAAAAACATTCAGTACTTC	CATSDGEAKNIQYF
NA	TRBV11-3	TRBJ1-1	NA	TGTGCCAGCAGCTTAGATCCCCAGGGCTCTGAAGCTTTCTTT	CASSLDPQGSEAFF
NA	TRBV29-1	TRBJ2-3	NA	TGCAGCACGGGGCCCTCGGCTACAGATACGCAGTATTTT	CSTGPSATDTQYF
NA	TRBV6-6	TRBJ2-6	NA	TGTGCCATGACGGGGGGCAGTGGGGCCAACGTCCTGACTTTC	CAMTGGSGANVLTF
TRBD2	TRBV2	TRBJ2-1	NA	TGTGCCAGCAGTCATCTAGCGGGGGGGCCCAATGAGCAGTTCTTC	CASSHLAGGPNEQFF
TRBD1	TRBV27	TRBJ2-2	NA	TGTGCCAGCAGTTTACGTGACAGGGGTCTCATCGGGGAGCTGTTTTTT	CASSLRDRGLIGELFF
NA	TRBV11-3	TRBJ2-7	few	TGTGCCAGCAGCTTCGGGGCGGAGTACGAGCAGTACTTC	CASSFGAEYEQYF
TRBD1	TRBV9	TRBJ1-2	NA	TGTGCCAGCAGCCGAACAGGGACAGCACTTTTTAACTATGGCTACACCTTC	CASSRTGTALFNYGYTF
NA	TRBV5-8	TRBJ1-5	NA	TGTGCCAGCAGCTTGGAGCCCAATCAGCCCCAGCATTTT	CASSLEPNQPQHF
NA	TRBV9	TRBJ2-5	NA	TGTGCCAGCAGCCCGAGGGGGGTGATGGAGACCCAGTACTTC	CASSPRGVMETQYF
TRBD1	TRBV2	TRBJ2-3	NA	TGTGCCAGCAGTGAACCAGGACAGGGGGGCACAGATACGCAGTATTTT	CASSEPGQGGTDTQYF
NA	TRBV11-3	TRBJ2-7	NA	TGTGCCAGCAGCCCGTATACTAGCTTCGACGAGCAGTACTTC	CASSPYTSFDEQYF
NA	TRBV2	TRBJ1-2	NA	TGTGCCAGCACATTACAGGTTAACTATGGCTACACCTTC	CASTLQVNYGYTF
NA	TRBV4-1	TRBJ2-7	NA	TGCGCCAGCAGCCAAGGTGGGGGGCCCTCCTACGAGCAGTACTTC	CASSQGGGPSYEQYF
NA	TRBV1	TRBJ2-1	few	TGCACCAGCAGGCATCTAGCGGGACATTACAATGAGCAGTTCTTC	CTSRHLAGHYNEQFF
NA	TRBV5-3	TRBJ1-1	NA	TGTGCCAGAAGCTTGGTAGGTGAAGCTTTCTTT	CARSLVGEAFF
NA	TRBV4-2	TRBJ2-6	NA	TGTGCCAGCAGCCAAGATGGGGGTATGGGGGCCAACGTCCTGACTTTC	CASSQDGGMGANVLTF
NA	TRBV4-2	TRBJ1-5	NA	TGTGCCAGCAGCCAAGAAAAGGGCAGGATTAATCAGCCCCAGCATTTT	CASSQEKGRINQPQHF
NA	TRBV7-2	TRBJ1-5	large	TGTGCCAGCAGTGAGCGTCAGAATCAGCCCCAGCATTTT	CASSERQNQPQHF
NA	TRBV5-5	TRBJ2-7	NA	TGTGCCAGCAGCTTGAGGCAAACCCCCGAGCAGTACTTC	CASSLRQTPEQYF